This is a list of T cell receptor beta chains from one sample in a study of CD8 T cells in ankylosing spondylitis. In TCRdb, the 5' RACE reads were re-called with MiXCR into one record per CDR3 protein. The profile shows about 800,000 distinct CDR3 sequences, about 11% of them singletons. The material sequenced was blood, either unsorted or a sorted T cell fraction (not recorded which). These receptors were taken from a male donor with ankylosing spondylitis. CDR3s leave out the opening cysteine and the closing phenylalanine or tryptophan. For some rows the clone size is stated as once, few or many, or as a class when expanded; others skip it.

V,size,J,length,CDR3
TRBV7-2,-,TRBJ2-4,15,ASSLVGGRSAKNIQY
TRBV6-1,few,TRBJ1-5,15,ASSEFRGLKGNQPQH
TRBV24-1,many,TRBJ1-2,10,ATSRQGYGYT
TRBV29-1,many,TRBJ2-3,12,SVPGTYSTDTQY
TRBV5-1,-,TRBJ2-3,12,ASRDGRQADTQY
TRBV5-6,-,TRBJ1-3,13,ASGPGVGSGNTIY
TRBV2,-,TRBJ1-1,12,ASELEGGIAEAF
TRBV20-1,-,TRBJ2-2,11,SGRGRNTGELF
TRBV9,many,TRBJ1-2,12,ASSVGSQFTGYT
TRBV4-1,few,TRBJ2-2,15,ASSQEPRASPTGELF
TRBV20-1,-,TRBJ2-3,11,SARGQPTDTQY
TRBV6-2/TRBV6-3,-,TRBJ2-1,11,ARNRGRLDEQF
TRBV5-1,-,TRBJ2-3,13,ASSQTSESTDTQY
TRBV10-3,-,TRBJ2-2,10,ASEEGTGELF
TRBV9,-,TRBJ2-2,12,ASMGKSNTGELF